The 8 T cell receptor beta chains in this list originate from one sample, sequenced in a study of tumor-infiltrating lymphocytes in primary liver carcinoma. Production of TCR beta cDNA used roughly 480 ng total RNA together with a constant-region primer. For TCR beta, libraries were produced by three nested multiplex PCR rounds using slightly modified ARM-PCR. Forward primers for TRBV1-TRBV30 and a C-beta reverse primer served the first two PCR rounds, at about 10 cycles each. Using its own MiXCR run on the multiplex PCR reads, TCRdb lists one record per CDR3 protein. The sample records 90,000 to 150,000 distinct CDR3 sequences, approximately 71% being singletons. The tissue used was unsorted bulk material of about 19-31 mg. RNA and DNA were co-extracted from it with the AllPrep DNA/RNA mini kit. The sample was tumor-adjacent normal liver tissue. These receptor sequences come from a woman aged 55-69 years with primary liver carcinoma and hepatitis B virus infection.

As for this clonotype: A much larger clone is a single base away; this may be a read error. Without the conserved terminal phenylalanine or tryptophan, this CDR3 likely stems from a read error. The chain links TRBV30 to TRBJ2-7; weak D call: TRBD2 (6 bases). V shed 4 bases and J shed 4 bases, with 14 bases lying between them. CDR1 and CDR2 from the germline V gene are GTSNPN and SVGIG (reference sequence). The CDR3 is 13 amino acids. The CDR3 protein is CAWTGTPKYEQYL. The DNA for the CDR3 is TGTGCCTGGACCGGGACTCCTAAATACGAGCAGTACTTA.

This clonotype has only one observation. With a much larger clone just one base away, this may be a read error. V gene TRBV5-1 combines with J gene TRBJ2-1; TRBD2 aligns across 8 bases. The CDR3 has 14 residues. Germline CDR1 and CDR2: SGHRS and YFSETQ. The CDR3 protein is CVSSSPGLEYEQFF. DNA for the CDR3: TGCGTCAGCAGCTCGCCGGGACTAGAATATGAGCAGTTCTTC.

About this clonotype itself: A much larger clone sits a single nucleotide away, making a read error possible. The chain couples TRBV5-1 to TRBJ2-2; TRBD1 might be the D (6 bases). The length of the CDR3 is 17 residues. Germline CDR1 SGHRS, CDR2 YFSETQ. For the CDR3, the DNA is TGCGCCAGCAGTCGGATCCAGGGGCCCAGGAACACCGGGGAGCCGTTTTTT. It is translated as CASSRIQGPRNTGEPFF.

A word on this clonotype: Just one base apart from a much larger clone, this may be a read error. This sequence joins TRBV5-1 and TRBJ2-1; D is unresolved. V lost 3 bases and J 7 bases, leaving 11 bases between the germline ends. This CDR3 spans 13 amino acids. Germline CDR1 reads SGHRS; CDR2 reads YFSETQ. The CDR3 sequence: CASSWSPSNEQFF. As DNA, the CDR3 is TGCGCCAGCAGCTGGAGCCCCTCTAATGAGCAGTTCTTC.

Concerning this clonotype itself: A single base separates this from a much larger clone, so it may be a read error. V is TRBV5-8 and J is TRBJ1-2, with D hard to call. Germline loops: CDR1 SGHTS, CDR2 YDEGEE. The V and J ends lost 0 bases and 4 bases respectively, with 16 bases between them. There are 16 residues in the CDR3. For the CDR3, the DNA is TGTGCCAGCAGCTTGGCGAACGGGCCCTTTTCCTATGGCTACACCTTC. It translates to CASSLANGPFSYGYTF.

With regard to this clonotype: A junction end diverges from the germline sequence, so it may reflect a read error. The chain links TRBV2 to TRBJ1-5, with 11 bases lining up with TRBD1. The V gene's germline CDR1 is SNHLY and CDR2 FYNNEI. CDR3 length: 14 amino acids. The CDR3 DNA reads as TGTGCCAGCAGCGGGACAGGGGGGACTCAGCCCCAGCACTTT. Translated: CASSGTGGTQPQHF.

Notes on this clonotype: Germline is not matched at one junction end, which may reflect a read error. The V and J genes are TRBV12-3 or TRBV12-4 and TRBJ2-1; 11 bases line up with TRBD2. This CDR3 is built from 17 residues. This chain's CDR3 is CVSSFLAGGTSYNEQSF. The CDR3 DNA reads as TGTGTCAGCAGTTTTCTAGCGGGAGGTACCTCCTACAATGAGCAGTCCTTC.

This clonotype was found a few times. A much more abundant neighbour one base away suggests this may be a read error. This chain links TRBV7-9 with TRBJ2-7; a possible D gene is TRBD2 (6 bases). The CDR3 totals 14 residues. The germline CDR1 and CDR2 sequences are SEHNR and FQNEAQ (reference sequence). The CDR3: CANSSSGKTYEQYF. For the CDR3, the DNA is TGTGCCAACAGCAGTAGCGGCAAGACCTACGAGCAGTACTTC. Complete variable domain (other parts from reference TRBV7-9 and TRBJ2-7): DTGVSQNPRHKITKRGQNVTFRCDPISEHNRLYWYRQTLGQGPEFLTYFQNEAQLEKSRLLSDRFSAERPKGSFSTLEIQRTEQGDSAMYLCANSSSGKTYEQYFGPGTRLTVT.